These T cell receptor beta chains were read from a single sample in a study of T-cell reconstitution after alpha-beta-depleted transplantation in children. TCRdb reprocessed the PCR reads with MiXCR, giving one entry per CDR3 protein. The sample consists of about 980,000 distinct CDR3 sequences, about 29% of them appearing once. This sample comprised PBMCs, mostly from graft donor cells, obtained 360 days after TCRalphabeta/CD19-depleted stem cell transplant. The receptors originated from a boy younger than two who had a stem cell transplant for SCID, so the T cells may come from the graft donor. CDR3s include the opening cysteine and the closing phenylalanine or tryptophan. Each record gives: D gene, V gene, J gene, clone size, CDR3 length, CDR3 DNA, CDR3 protein. A D gene is named only where the DNA matches it firmly. Clone size is shown for a subset of rows, as once, few, many or a class of expanded clone.

>-|TRBV5-1|TRBJ2-1|-|15
TGCGCCAGCAGTGGGGGCAGGGGAGTAAACAATGAGCAGTTCTTC
CASSGGRGVNNEQFF
>-|TRBV7-9|TRBJ2-5|many|15
TGTGCCAGCAGCCTACCTACGGGGCCTCAAGAGACCCAGTACTTC
CASSLPTGPQETQYF
>TRBD2|TRBV20-1|TRBJ2-5|few|18
TGCAGTGCTAGACAGAGCACCGGCGGGGGGGAAATCCAAGAGACCCAGTACTTC
CSARQSTGGGEIQETQYF
>-|TRBV11-1|TRBJ1-3|-|18
TGTGCCAGCAGGCGGGACGGCGGGAAACAGAGCTCTGGAAACACCATATATTTT
CASRRDGGKQSSGNTIYF
>-|TRBV7-3|TRBJ2-1|-|13
TGTGCCAGCAGCTCTCCCGGGGGAGATGAGCAGTTCTTC
CASSSPGGDEQFF
>-|TRBV29-1|TRBJ2-4|few|14
TGCAGCGTTGTGATTAGCAGCCCCAAAAACATTCAGTACTTC
CSVVISSPKNIQYF
>-|TRBV15|TRBJ1-5|-|16
TGTGCCACCAGCAGTTACCGGGACATTAGCAATCAGCCCCAGCATTTT
CATSSYRDISNQPQHF
>-|TRBV4-2|TRBJ1-5|-|15
TGTGCCAGCAGCCAAGAAACAGGGTCCAGACAGCCCCAGCATTTT
CASSQETGSRQPQHF
>-|TRBV20-1|TRBJ2-3|-|14
TGCAGTGCTAGAGTCCCAGCATTCACAGATACGCAGTATTTT
CSARVPAFTDTQYF
>TRBD2|TRBV12-3/TRBV12-4|TRBJ2-2|-|17
TGTGCCAGCAGTTCCGAGAAGGGAGGGGCGAACACCGGGGAGCTGTTTTTT
CASSSEKGGANTGELFF
>TRBD1|TRBV4-1|TRBJ1-3|-|18
TGCGCCAGCAGCCAACCCCTCGGGACAGCCCTGTCTGGAAACACCATATATTTT
CASSQPLGTALSGNTIYF
>TRBD2|TRBV20-1|TRBJ2-7|-|12
TGCAGTGCTAGAGGCGGGGGTGTCGAGCAGTACTTC
CSARGGGVEQYF
>-|TRBV4-1|TRBJ2-1|-|16
TGCGCCAGCAGCCAACGGGGGTCACTTTCGTACAATGAGCAGTTCTTC
CASSQRGSLSYNEQFF
>-|TRBV29-1|TRBJ1-1|few|18
TGCAGCGTTGAAGGCCTCAGGGACAACAGGGCGAGGGACACTGAAGCTTTCTTT
CSVEGLRDNRARDTEAFF